The T cell receptor (beta chain) under discussion was sequenced for a study of response to subunit inactivated influenza vaccine. TCRdb re-derived calls from the RT-PCR reads in MiXCR, one entry per CDR3 protein. The sample lists approximately 500,000 distinct CDR3 sequences; under 25% were seen once. The CDR3 extends over 11 amino acids. Trimming stripped 5 bases from V and 7 bases from J, with 11 bases between. Germline loops: CDR1 SQVTM, CDR2 ANQGSEA. These data were also reused for a study on T cells expressing NK-cell markers. That source adds: Template switching by 5'RACE with UMIs generated the TCR beta cDNA. One of eight sequenced donors was HCMV-seronegative; the other seven were seropositive. The use of an anti-gamma-delta TCR antibody, which was added in several experiments, restricted sorting to T cells expressing alpha-beta TCR. Among CD8+ T cells from roughly six donors, dominant NKG2C+ clonotypes accounted for roughly 1.0-7.0%. A few of the donors also had these clonotypes leading their CD3+CD56-NKG2C+ fraction.

V gene TRBV29-1 combines with J gene TRBJ1-1; no clear D. The source of this sequence is a man between 45 and 60 years old who received an inactivated influenza vaccine. The specimen was CD4+ T cells sorted from PBMCs, collected about 11 days after vaccination. The CDR3: CSVLPAVEAFF. In DNA form, the CDR3 reads TGCAGCGTTTTGCCCGCGGTTGAAGCTTTCTTT.